This passage covers 20 T cell receptor beta chains from one sample sequenced in a study of human T cells and chemical hapten exposure. TCRdb re-derived calls from the RACE reads in MiXCR, one entry per CDR3 protein. The table has 350,000 or so distinct CDR3 sequences, around 7% seen once; the top ten hold around 8.2%. Time point in this sample: patch test 1, 2 weeks after DPC sensitization. Treatment specified: therapeutic diphenylcyclopropenone sensitization with weekly scalp DPC. Sequences were derived from whole blood, sampled in connection with sensitization to the hapten diphenylcyclopropenone (DPC). These receptors were obtained from a young woman with alopecia areata. Some clones in this sample may be carry-over from other donors' samples.

J is TRBJ1-1 and V is TRBV4-1; D not resolved. Trimming took off 6 bases at V and 5 bases at J, with 10 bases between the two ends. This CDR3 comprises 12 residues. In germline, CDR1 is MGHRA, CDR2 YSYEKL. DNA for the CDR3: TGCGCCAGCAGGCGGTGGGGAACTGAAGCTTTCTTT. This sequence encodes CASRRWGTEAFF.

Many counts were recorded for this clonotype. This sequence joins TRBV5-1 and TRBJ2-4; D may correspond to TRBD1 or TRBD2 (5 bases each). The CDR3 runs 17 residues. V lost 0 bases to trimming and J lost 2 bases, with 15 bases between them. From germline, CDR1 is SGHRS and CDR2 YFSETQ. This chain's CDR3 is CASSLADVGATKNIQYF. The CDR3 nucleotides read TGCGCCAGCAGCTTGGCGGATGTCGGGGCTACCAAAAACATTCAGTACTTC.

J is TRBJ1-2 and V is TRBV10-3; D is unresolved. There are 13 residues in the CDR3. Germline CDR1 is ENHRY and CDR2 is SYGVKD. V shed 3 bases and J shed 3 bases, with 8 bases lying between them. The CDR3 sequence: CAISESEYYGYTF. The DNA of the CDR3 is TGTGCCATCAGTGAATCAGAGTACTATGGCTACACCTTC.

This clonotype was counted many times. This chain uses TRBV12-3 or TRBV12-4 with TRBJ2-3; TRBD2 agrees at 8 bases. The trim removed 5 bases at V and 4 bases at J, leaving 11 bases unmatched. The CDR3 runs to 16 residues. The CDR3 spells CASSAYRGGRADTQYF. The CDR3, as DNA: TGTGCCAGCAGTGCCTATCGGGGGGGCCGTGCAGATACGCAGTATTTT.

The chain couples TRBV7-2 to TRBJ2-3; tentative D call: TRBD1 (6 bases). CDR1 is SGHTA and CDR2 is FQGNSA in the germline V gene. CDR3 length: 12 amino acids. Trimming shortened V by 7 bases and J by 6 bases, and 11 bases separated the two germline ends. CDR3 loop: CASMDRPDTQYF. In nucleotides, the CDR3 is TGTGCCAGCATGGACAGACCTGATACGCAGTATTTT.

This clonotype was counted ten times or more. The chain joins TRBV7-9 to TRBJ2-5, with no clear D. V was clipped by 3 bases and J by 7 bases, with 18 bases between them. Germline V lookup: CDR1 SEHNR, CDR2 FQNEAQ (reference sequence). CDR3 length: 15 amino acids. The DNA for the CDR3 is TGTGCCAGCAGCTTTGAAATGGGCGGTAAAGGGACCCAGTACTTC. Encoded protein: CASSFEMGGKGTQYF. The complete variable domain, with remaining parts taken from reference TRBV7-9 and TRBJ2-5, reads DTGVSQNPRHKITKRGQNVTFRCDPISEHNRLYWYRQTLGQGPEFLTYFQNEAQLEKSRLLSDRFSAERPKGSFSTLEIQRTEQGDSAMYLCASSFEMGGKGTQYFGPGTRLLVL.

Many counts were recorded for this clonotype. This sequence joins TRBV6-6 and TRBJ1-5; D is ambiguous. This CDR3 contains 16 residues. V was trimmed by 6 bases and J by 0 bases, leaving 15 bases between them. The germline V gene encodes CDR1 MNHNY and CDR2 SVGAGI (reference sequence). CDR3 bases: TGTGCCAGCAGCCCTGGAGCCATTAGTAGCAATCAGCCCCAGCATTTT. Translated: CASSPGAISSNQPQHF.

This clonotype was seen a handful of times. The V call is TRBV9, the J call TRBJ1-2; D uncertain. CDR1 and CDR2 (germline): SGDLS, YYNGEE. The CDR3 runs 15 residues. V lost 0 bases, J lost 8 bases, and 17 bases lay in between. CDR3 in amino acids: CASSVGQEFGHGYTF. The CDR3 nucleotides are TGTGCCAGCAGCGTAGGTCAGGAGTTCGGTCACGGCTACACCTTC. The complete variable domain, with remaining parts taken from reference TRBV9 and TRBJ1-2, reads DSGVTQTPKHLITATGQRVTLRCSPRSGDLSVYWYQQSLDQGLQFLIQYYNGEERAKGNILERFSAQQFPDLHSELNLSSLELGDSALYFCASSVGQEFGHGYTFGSGTRLTVV.

This clonotype has at least ten counts. This rearrangement joins TRBV20-1 to TRBJ1-2; the D gene is possibly TRBD1 (5 bases). The V gene's germline CDR1 is DFQATT and CDR2 SNEGSKA (reference sequence). Between the trimmed V and J ends, which lost 3 bases and 0 bases, there was a span of 17 bases. This CDR3 is 16 amino acids long. This chain's CDR3 is CSASGSAGRSNYGYTF. CDR3 coding DNA: TGCAGTGCTAGTGGTTCGGCAGGGAGGTCTAACTATGGCTACACCTTC.

This clonotype has more than one count but fewer than ten. The chain has TRBV7-2 and TRBJ2-1, with 8 bases fitting TRBD1. The V gene's germline CDR1 is SGHTA and CDR2 FQGNSA. The CDR3 runs to 17 residues. V shed 6 bases, J shed 5 bases, and the junction held 15 bases outside the gene matches. This CDR3 reads CASSFLRDRRAHNEQFF. CDR3 DNA: TGTGCCAGCAGTTTCCTACGGGACAGGCGAGCCCACAATGAGCAGTTCTTC.

There are a few counts of this clonotype. This chain joins TRBV5-1 and TRBJ2-3; D is undetermined. With 4 bases removed from V and 4 bases from J, the gap between germline ends came to 25 bases. CDR1 and CDR2 (germline): SGHRS, YFSETQ. This CDR3 region has 18 residues. CDR3 bases: TGCGCCAGCAGCCGAATCACCCCTGACTTAGGTGTGGCAGATACGCAGTATTTT. This codes for CASSRITPDLGVADTQYF.

This clonotype showed up many times. This chain connects TRBV4-1 to TRBJ2-5, with a weak D call TRBD2 (5 bases). The CDR3 loop spans 15 amino acids. Germline V lookup: CDR1 MGHRA, CDR2 YSYEKL. The V and J ends lost 1 base and 5 bases respectively, with 14 bases between them. Here the CDR3 DNA reads TGCGCCAGCAGCCAAGTCCAAGGTCCGGGGGAGACCCAGTACTTC. This translates into CASSQVQGPGETQYF.

This clonotype was found a few times. V usage is TRBV4-3 and J usage is TRBJ2-3; D possibly matches TRBD1 or TRBD2 (6 bases each). The V end lost 0 bases, the J end lost 3 bases, and 19 bases lay between the germline ends. Germline V gene lookup returns CDR1 LGHNA and CDR2 YSLEER. The CDR3 is made up of 18 amino acids. CDR3 sequence: CASSQDTGATTWTDTQYF. DNA of the CDR3: TGCGCCAGCAGCCAAGATACGGGGGCCACAACATGGACAGATACGCAGTATTTT.

This clonotype was found a few times. The gene calls are TRBV5-1 and TRBJ2-5; D ambiguous. Per germline, CDR1 SGHRS and CDR2 YFSETQ. V was trimmed by 0 bases and J by 1 base, leaving 10 bases between them. CDR3 length: 15 residues. The CDR3 loop reads CASSLVPNAQETQYF. CDR3 bases: TGCGCCAGCAGCTTGGTTCCAAACGCCCAAGAGACCCAGTACTTC.

Many counts were recorded for this clonotype. This chain uses TRBV6-6 with TRBJ2-4; D perhaps matches TRBD2 (5 bases). This CDR3 comprises 15 residues. Trimming removed 6 bases at V and 0 bases at J, with 12 bases between. Germline V CDR1 and CDR2: MNHNY, SVGAGI (reference sequence). The CDR3 DNA sequence: TGTGCCAGCAGAGCGGACCGGCTAGCCAAAAACATTCAGTACTTC. This sequence encodes CASRADRLAKNIQYF.

This clonotype was seen ten or more times. This sequence joins TRBV2 and TRBJ1-2; 11 bases align to TRBD1. J gave up 7 bases and V 6 bases, and 10 bases lay outside the gene matches. The germline V gene has CDR1 SNHLY and CDR2 FYNNEI. This CDR3 comprises 15 residues. CDR3 nucleotide sequence: TGTGCCAGCAGCACGAAGGGTGGGACAGGGGGTGGCTACACCTTC. As protein: CASSTKGGTGGGYTF.

This clonotype was observed at least ten times. The chain recombines TRBV4-3 with TRBJ1-2, with D tentatively TRBD1 (5 bases). V gave up 0 bases and J gave up 2 bases, with 16 bases separating them. Germline CDR1 LGHNA, CDR2 YSLEER. CDR3 size: 17 residues. The CDR3 protein is CASSQDATGGRNYGYTF. The CDR3 coding sequence is TGCGCCAGCAGCCAAGATGCCACCGGGGGACGCAACTATGGCTACACCTTC.

This clonotype was recorded at least ten times. The V and J genes are TRBV5-1 and TRBJ2-7, with 15 bases aligning to TRBD2. The length of the CDR3 is 20 residues. CDR1 is SGHRS, CDR2 YFSETQ, per germline. V shed 1 base and J 0 bases; nucleotides not matched to a gene: 11. DNA of the CDR3: TGCGCCAGCAGCTTGCTCCCGGGACTAGCGGGGGGACCATACTCCTACGAGCAGTACTTC. Residues: CASSLLPGLAGGPYSYEQYF.

The gene calls are TRBV18 and TRBJ1-5, with D maybe TRBD1 (6 bases). This CDR3 has 15 residues. The germline CDR1 and CDR2 sequences are KGHSH and LQKENI. With 1 base removed from V and 5 bases from J, the gap between germline ends came to 12 bases. CDR3 protein: CASSPQSGADQPQHF. The CDR3 DNA is TGTGCCAGCTCACCACAGTCGGGGGCCGATCAGCCCCAGCATTTT.

This clonotype was seen a handful of times. The chain has TRBV13 and TRBJ2-3; 7 bases line up with TRBD1. With V trimmed by 2 bases and J by 6 bases, 11 bases remained unmatched. The CDR3 sequence is 16 residues long. CDR1 is PRHDT and CDR2 is FYEKMQ in the germline V gene (reference sequence). The CDR3 bases are TGTGCCAGCAGCTTAAGGGGGCCCGTTTTGGCTGATACGCAGTATTTT. Its translation is CASSLRGPVLADTQYF.